Below are 26 T cell receptor beta chains sequenced from a single sample in a study of chemoradiotherapy in HPV16-positive cancers. Clones were read by immunoSEQ multiplex PCR, and TCRdb kept only the in-frame ones, dropping some. The table shows tens of thousands of clones, with around 90% occurring only once. This specimen was blood, taken from a patient who underwent chemoradiotherapy. The receptors here all came from a human donor with HPV-associated anogenital cancer.

With respect to this clone: One end of the junction fails to match germline, which may point to a read error. This rearrangement joins TRBV19 to TRBJ2-7; no definite D call. This CDR3 contains 13 residues. From germline, CDR1 is LNHDA and CDR2 SQIVND (reference sequence). CDR3 loop: CASSIAPRAPSDF. The CDR3, as DNA: TGTGCCAGTAGTATAGCCCCCCGGGCTCCCTCTGACTTC.

The V gene is TRBV18, the J gene TRBJ2-5; D call uncertain. CDR1 KGHSH and CDR2 LQKENI come from the germline V gene. V gave up 0 bases and J gave up 0 bases, with 2 bases separating them. The CDR3 runs to 13 residues. As DNA, the CDR3 is TGTGCCAGCTCACCACCCAACCAAGAGACCCAGTACTTC. It yields the protein CASSPPNQETQYF.

This chain joins TRBV6-5 and TRBJ1-1; a possible D gene is TRBD1 (6 bases). CDR1 is MNHEY, CDR2 SVGAGI, per germline. Trimming took 2 bases from V and 2 from J, leaving 15 bases between them. CDR3 length equals 16 residues. The CDR3 DNA follows: TGTGCCAGCAGTTACATCGGGGGCCCCCGAAACACTGAAGCTTTCTTT. Protein sequence: CASSYIGGPRNTEAFF.

The rearrangement links TRBV6-1 to TRBJ2-5, with D possibly being TRBD1 (6 bases). Germline CDR1 reads MNHNS; CDR2 reads SASEGT. V dropped 2 bases and J dropped 5 bases, with 12 bases sitting between them. This CDR3 is built from 14 residues. CDR3 region: CASSEMRGTETQYF. CDR3 DNA: TGTGCCAGCAGTGAAATGAGGGGGACGGAGACCCAGTACTTC.

This clone appeared a few times. In nucleotides, the CDR3 is TGTGCCAGCAGCTCGGGGACAGGGGGATTCAATCAGCCCCAGCATTTT. Protein product: CASSSGTGGFNQPQHF. This rearrangement joins TRBV7-8 to TRBJ1-5; 11 nucleotides agree with TRBD1. This CDR3 has 16 residues. V was pared by 4 bases and J by 3 bases, with 5 bases of the junction left unmatched. The germline V gene has CDR1 SGHVS and CDR2 FQNEAQ.

The V and J genes are TRBV18 and TRBJ2-1; 7 bases agree with TRBD1. The CDR3 spans 15 residues. Per germline, CDR1 KGHSH and CDR2 LQKENI. Trimming took 6 bases from V and 8 from J; bases not matched to a gene: 13. The CDR3 DNA is TGTGCCAGCTCCCGGGACAGAGAGGTTTGGGATGAGCAGTTCTTC. Translation gives CASSRDREVWDEQFF.

The chain employs TRBV6-1 and TRBJ2-3; no firm D call. Germline V gene sequence: CDR1 MNHNS, CDR2 SASEGT. There are 13 residues in the CDR3. Trimming left V 4 bases short and J 4 bases short, with 9 bases between. The CDR3 here is CASSAVRADTQYF. CDR3 sequence (DNA): TGTGCCAGCAGTGCCGTCCGAGCAGATACGCAGTATTTT.

The chain uses TRBV14 and TRBJ1-6; 8 nucleotides agree with TRBD1. V shed 4 bases and J 9 bases; nucleotides not matched to a gene: 8. The CDR3 contains 15 residues. CDR1 is SGHDN, CDR2 FVKESK, per germline. The CDR3 DNA sequence: TGTGCCAGCAGCCCTAGGACAGGGTGGGGTTCACCCCTCCACTTT. Translating gives CASSPRTGWGSPLHF.

For this clone: This specimen includes other DNA sequences encoding the same CDR3. V usage is TRBV15 and J usage is TRBJ1-6, with a possible D match to TRBD1 (5 bases). The germline V and J ends were trimmed by 0 bases and 9 bases, with 15 bases remaining between them. The CDR3 runs to 16 residues. Germline V gene data show CDR1 as LNHNV and CDR2 as YYDKDF (reference sequence). CDR3: CATSRDRRGAGSPLHF. The CDR3 DNA is TGTGCCACCAGCAGAGATCGAAGGGGAGCGGGTTCACCCCTCCACTTT.

This clone was seen a few times. The genes are TRBV7-2 and TRBJ1-6; TRBD1 agrees at 11 bases. The CDR3 spans 15 residues. With 0 bases clipped from V and 9 bases from J, the junction kept 1 base outside the gene matches. Germline CDR1 is SGHTA and CDR2 is FQGNSA. In DNA, the CDR3 is TGTGCCAGCAGCTTAGCCGGGACAGGGGGTTCACCCCTCCACTTT. Amino acid sequence: CASSLAGTGGSPLHF.

This sequence joins TRBV19 and TRBJ2-5, with D perhaps being TRBD1 or TRBD2 (5 bases each). Germline V lookup: CDR1 LNHDA, CDR2 SQIVND (reference sequence). The germline V and J ends were trimmed by 3 bases and 2 bases, with 10 bases remaining between them. This CDR3 region has 14 residues. The CDR3 DNA reads TGTGCCAGTAGTATGCTCGGGGCTCAAGAGACCCAGTACTTC. Protein product: CASSMLGAQETQYF.

In this sample, this clone turned up once. V gene TRBV5-6 combines with J gene TRBJ2-7; unclear D gene. CDR3 length equals 13 residues. V was clipped by 4 bases and J by 0 bases, with 8 bases between them. Per germline, CDR1 SGHDT and CDR2 YYEEEE. The CDR3 sequence: CASSPGVSYEQYF. The CDR3 DNA sequence: TGTGCCAGCAGCCCAGGTGTCTCCTACGAGCAGTACTTC.

The V call is TRBV4-3, the J call TRBJ1-1; 8 positions match TRBD1. V gave up 4 bases and J gave up 5 bases; unmatched junction bases: 9. Germline values: CDR1 LGHNA, CDR2 YSLEER. This CDR3 is built from 15 residues. For the CDR3, the DNA is TGCGCCAGCAGCCGCGATACAGGGGGACGGACTGAAGCTTTCTTT. This encodes CASSRDTGGRTEAFF.

The rearrangement links TRBV7-2 to TRBJ1-2; D remains unclear. The CDR3 covers 13 residues. V lost 3 bases to trimming and J lost 2 bases, with 7 bases between them. Germline V gene data show CDR1 as SGHTA and CDR2 as FQGNSA. CDR3 region: CASSFLQNYGYTF. The CDR3 nucleotides are TGTGCCAGCAGCTTTTTACAGAACTATGGCTACACCTTC.

The chain combines TRBV6-1 with TRBJ1-3; D remains ambiguous. The CDR3 covers 16 residues. Germline values: CDR1 MNHNS, CDR2 SASEGT. Trimming shortened V by 4 bases and J by 0 bases, and 13 bases separated the two germline ends. The CDR3: CASSGDHGLSGNTIYF. CDR3 DNA: TGTGCCAGCAGTGGAGACCACGGCCTCTCTGGAAACACCATATATTTT.

The V call is TRBV11-2, the J call TRBJ1-1; D is undetermined. The CDR3 has 15 amino acids. The germline V gene encodes CDR1 SGHAT and CDR2 FQNNGV. V was cut by 2 bases and J by 3 bases, with 13 bases left in between. The CDR3 bases are TGTGCCAGCAGCTTATCGCGGCCTCCGTACACTGAAGCTTTCTTT. The encoded protein is CASSLSRPPYTEAFF. Using reference TRBV11-2 and TRBJ1-1 for the parts outside the CDR3, the full variable domain is EAGVAQSPRYKIIEKRQSVAFWCNPISGHATLYWYQQILGQGPKLLIQFQNNGVVDDSQLPKDRFSAERLKGVDSTLKIQPAKLEDSAVYLCASSLSRPPYTEAFFGQGTRLTVV.

V gene TRBV7-2 combines with J gene TRBJ2-3; D gene ambiguous. Germline V gives CDR1 SGHTA, CDR2 FQGNSA. V shed 2 bases and J shed 4 bases, with 4 bases lying between them. CDR3 length: 12 amino acids. Written as DNA, the CDR3 is TGTGCCAGCAGCTTATGGTCAGATACGCAGTATTTT. As protein: CASSLWSDTQYF. The variable domain in full, completed from reference TRBV7-2 and TRBJ2-3, reads GAGVSQSPSNKVTEKGKDVELRCDPISGHTALYWYRQSLGQGLEFLIYFQGNSAPDKSGLPSDRFSAERTGGSVSTLTIQRTQQEDSAVYLCASSLWSDTQYFGPGTRLTVL.

This clone was seen once. J is TRBJ2-3 and V is TRBV4-3; 8 bases are shared with TRBD2. The CDR3 is 16 amino acids. The V gene's germline CDR1 is LGHNA and CDR2 YSLEER. V lost 0 bases, J lost 5 bases, and 7 bases stayed unmatched. This CDR3 is CASSQEGSGNVDTQYF. CDR3 in DNA: TGCGCCAGCAGCCAAGAGGGTAGCGGGAATGTAGATACGCAGTATTTT.

The rearrangement joins TRBV5-4 to TRBJ2-5; the D gene is possibly TRBD2 (5 bases). From germline, CDR1 is SGHNT and CDR2 YYREEE (reference sequence). Between the trimmed V and J ends, which lost 1 base and 4 bases, there was a span of 14 bases. The CDR3 length is 15 residues. CDR3 DNA sequence: TGTGCCAGCAGCTTGCGGGAAAAAACGGGAGAGACCCAGTACTTC. Amino acids: CASSLREKTGETQYF.

This sequence joins TRBV19 and TRBJ2-5, with 14 positions matching TRBD2. Germline CDR1 reads LNHDA; CDR2 reads SQIVND (reference sequence). The CDR3 sequence is 16 residues long. V lost 6 bases and J lost 1; bases outside the gene matches: 4. The CDR3 protein is CASRGLAGGIQETQYF. The CDR3, as DNA: TGTGCCAGTAGAGGACTAGCGGGAGGAATCCAAGAGACCCAGTACTTC.

This chain uses TRBV29-1 with TRBJ2-1, with D possibly being TRBD1 (7 bases). Between the trimmed V and J ends, which lost 4 bases and 8 bases, there was a span of 27 bases. CDR1 SQVTM and CDR2 ANQGSEA come from the germline V gene. The CDR3 has 17 amino acids. The CDR3 coding sequence is TGCAGCGTTGCGGCGGTTGGAGGGGGCTCCCTTAATGATGAGCAGTTCTTC. Residues: CSVAAVGGGSLNDEQFF.

The chain couples TRBV4-1 to TRBJ2-7, with D perhaps matching TRBD1 (6 bases). The CDR3 sequence is 16 residues long. The germline gives CDR1 MGHRA, CDR2 YSYEKL. Deletions cut 1 base from V and 0 bases from J, with 13 bases between. CDR3 protein: CASSQGTAIPSYEQYF. The CDR3 region has the DNA TGCGCCAGCAGCCAAGGGACAGCGATCCCCTCCTACGAGCAGTACTTC.

The V and J genes are TRBV6-5 and TRBJ2-1, with 9 bases aligning to TRBD1. Germline V gene sequence: CDR1 MNHEY, CDR2 SVGAGI. This CDR3 has 14 amino acids. The V gene end was trimmed by 7 bases and the J gene end by 5 bases; junction bases not matched to a gene: 6. The CDR3 sequence is CASNTQGANNEQFF. The CDR3 bases are TGTGCCAGCAATACACAGGGGGCGAACAATGAGCAGTTCTTC.

J is TRBJ2-5 and V is TRBV6-1, with 8 bases lining up with TRBD1. TRBJ2-7 explains the end of the DNA better; the J call may be wrong. The CDR3 extends over 15 amino acids. Germline-derived CDR1 and CDR2 are MNHNS and SASEGT. CDR3 coding DNA: TGTGCCAGCACAAGACAGGGGTTCTCGGGTTACGAGCAGTACTTC. Its translation: CASTRQGFSGYEQYF.

The CDR3 protein is CASSAALAANTGELFF. CDR3 in DNA: TGTGCCAGCAGCGCCGCTCTAGCGGCGAACACCGGGGAGCTGTTTTTT. The chain has TRBV5-5 and TRBJ2-2, with 7 bases fitting TRBD2. The J segment lost 0 bases and the V segment lost 4 bases, leaving 6 bases of the junction unmatched. The CDR3 is 16 amino acids. Germline CDR1 SGHKS, CDR2 YYEKEE (reference sequence).

The V call is TRBV5-1, the J call TRBJ2-5; TRBD1 agrees at 9 bases. Germline lookup yields CDR1 SGHRS and CDR2 YFSETQ. V was pared by 0 bases and J by 6 bases, with 3 bases of the junction left unmatched. The CDR3 covers 14 residues. The CDR3 nucleotides are TGCGCCAGCAGCTTGGGGACAGGGGAGAAGACCCAGTACTTC. Protein product: CASSLGTGEKTQYF.